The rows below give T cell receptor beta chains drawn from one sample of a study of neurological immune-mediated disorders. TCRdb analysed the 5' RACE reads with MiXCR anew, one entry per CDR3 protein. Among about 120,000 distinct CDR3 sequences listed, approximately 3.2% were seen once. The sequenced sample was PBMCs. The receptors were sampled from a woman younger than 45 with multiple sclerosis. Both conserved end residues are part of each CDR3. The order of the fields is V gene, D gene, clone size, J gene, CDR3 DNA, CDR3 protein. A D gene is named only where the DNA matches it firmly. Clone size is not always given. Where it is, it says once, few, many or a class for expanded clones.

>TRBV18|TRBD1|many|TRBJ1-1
TGTGCCAGCTCACCGGACAGGGCAGTGGGAGCTTTCTTT
CASSPDRAVGAFF
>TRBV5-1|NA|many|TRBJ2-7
TGCGCCAGCAGCCCTGACCCCCTTGACGAGCAGTACTTC
CASSPDPLDEQYF
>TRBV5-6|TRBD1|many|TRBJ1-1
TGTGCCAGCAGCCCACCGGGACAGGGTAAAGCTTTCTTT
CASSPPGQGKAFF
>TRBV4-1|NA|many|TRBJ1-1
TGCGCCAGCAGCCAAGGGGGAGGACGGGGGACTGAAGCTTTCTTT
CASSQGGGRGTEAFF
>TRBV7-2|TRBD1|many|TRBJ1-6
TGTGCCAGCAGCCCCTTGGGGACAGGGGGCCTCCTCGAATTTACACCCCTCCACTTT
CASSPLGTGGLLEFTPLHF
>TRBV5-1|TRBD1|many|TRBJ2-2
TGCGCCAGCAGCTTGGCCAGGGGGCACACCGGGGAGCTGTTTTTT
CASSLARGHTGELFF
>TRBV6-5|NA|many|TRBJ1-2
TGTGCCAGCCATATTGGTGTTGGGAACTATGGCTACACCTTC
CASHIGVGNYGYTF
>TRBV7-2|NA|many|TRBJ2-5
TGTGCCAGCAGCTTACGGGGTTCCGGGGTAGAGACCCAGTACTTC
CASSLRGSGVETQYF
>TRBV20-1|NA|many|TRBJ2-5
TGCAGTGCTAGAGTGGTGGGGATGGGGGAGACCCAGTACTTC
CSARVVGMGETQYF
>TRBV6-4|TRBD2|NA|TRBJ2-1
TGTGCCAGCAGTGGCCTAGCGGGGGGTGTGTTCTTC
CASSGLAGGVFF
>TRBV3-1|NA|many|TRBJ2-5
TGTGCCAGCAGCTGTTTAATGAATGGGGCTAGCTCCGTGGAGACCCAGTACTTC
CASSCLMNGASSVETQYF
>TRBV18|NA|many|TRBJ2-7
TGTGCCAGCACGGAGGGGACCGGGGGCGCCTACGAGCAGTACTTC
CASTEGTGGAYEQYF
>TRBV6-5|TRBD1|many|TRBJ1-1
TGTGCCAGCACCTACAGGGGCGGGAAGGGTGAAGCTTTCTTT
CASTYRGGKGEAFF
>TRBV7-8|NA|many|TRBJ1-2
TGTGCCAGCAGCTTAGATACCAGCCCGGCAGGCTACACCTTC
CASSLDTSPAGYTF
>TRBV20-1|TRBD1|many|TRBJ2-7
TGCAGTGCTAGAGATCTACAGGGGGAGCTGTCGCGGCAGTACTTC
CSARDLQGELSRQYF
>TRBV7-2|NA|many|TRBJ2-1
TGTGCCAGCAGCCAGAGGGGCGGGGCTTACAATGAGCAGTTCTTC
CASSQRGGAYNEQFF
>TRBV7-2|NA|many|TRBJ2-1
TGTGCCAGCAGCTTAGCGAGGGGCCCGGACAACTCCTACAATGAGCAGTTCTTC
CASSLARGPDNSYNEQFF
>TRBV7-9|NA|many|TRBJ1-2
TGTGCCAGCAGCTCTATGGGGTCAGGCTATGGCTACACCTTC
CASSSMGSGYGYTF
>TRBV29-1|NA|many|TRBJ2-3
TGCAGCGTTGCCCGGGGGCCCCGCACAGATACGCAGTATTTT
CSVARGPRTDTQYF
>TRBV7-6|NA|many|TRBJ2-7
TGTGCCAGCAGCGGTTCCAGGGCGGCCGAGCAGTACTTC
CASSGSRAAEQYF
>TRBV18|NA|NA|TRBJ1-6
TGTGCCAGCTCACCATCTGACACCCGGTCCCTCCACTTT
CASSPSDTRSLHF
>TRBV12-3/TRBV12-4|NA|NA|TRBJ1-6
TGTGCCAGCAGTTTGTACAGGGCCGAGTCACCCCTCCACTTT
CASSLYRAESPLHF
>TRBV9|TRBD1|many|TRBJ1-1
TGTGCCAGCAGCGTAGCTCAGGGGGCGTACACTGAAGCTTTCTTT
CASSVAQGAYTEAFF
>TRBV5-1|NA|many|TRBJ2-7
TGCGCCAGCAGCTTTGAGGGGGGGAAATACGAGCAGTACTTC
CASSFEGGKYEQYF
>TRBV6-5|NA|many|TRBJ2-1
TGTGCCAGCAGTTCCGTGGCGGCGGGTCTCGGTGAGCAGTTCTTC
CASSSVAAGLGEQFF
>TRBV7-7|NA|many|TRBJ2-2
TGTGCCAGCAGCTTAGGCAGCACCGGGGAGCTGTTTTTT
CASSLGSTGELFF
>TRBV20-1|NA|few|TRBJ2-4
TGTAGTGCTAGAGATAACCTTGGAAGGGCCAAAAACATTCAGTACTTC
CSARDNLGRAKNIQYF
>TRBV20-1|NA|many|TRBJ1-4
TGCAGTGCTGCTGGGAAAAAAATGGAAAAACTGTTTTTT
CSAAGKKMEKLFF
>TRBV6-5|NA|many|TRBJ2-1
TGTGCCAGCAGTAGGGGTAAAACCTCCTACAATGAGCAGTTCTTC
CASSRGKTSYNEQFF
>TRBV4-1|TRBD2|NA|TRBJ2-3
TGCGCCAGCAGCCAGATGCGAGCGGGGGGGCTCCCAGATACGCAGTATTTT
CASSQMRAGGLPDTQYF
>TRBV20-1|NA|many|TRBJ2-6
TGCAGTGCTAGAGATGGGAGGAGGGTGTCCCTATCTGGGGCCAACGTCCTGACTTTC
CSARDGRRVSLSGANVLTF
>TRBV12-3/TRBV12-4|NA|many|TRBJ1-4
TGTGCCAGCAGTTTTGCGGGGAATGGCGAAAAACTGTTTTTT
CASSFAGNGEKLFF
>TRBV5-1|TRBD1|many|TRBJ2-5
TGCGCCAGCAGCTTCGACAGGGGGCAAGAGACCCAGTACTTC
CASSFDRGQETQYF
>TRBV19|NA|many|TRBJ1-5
TGTGCCAGCAGTAATACAGGGCCTCAGCATTTT
CASSNTGPQHF
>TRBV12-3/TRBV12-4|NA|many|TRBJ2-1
TGTGCCAGCAGAGGAGGGGGGTCACACAATGAGCAGTTCTTC
CASRGGGSHNEQFF
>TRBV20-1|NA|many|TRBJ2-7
TGCAGTGCTGGGACGGACTCCTACGAGCAGTACTTC
CSAGTDSYEQYF
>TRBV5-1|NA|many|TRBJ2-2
TGCGCCAGCAACCCCTTAACAGCGAACACCGGGGAGCTGTTTTTT
CASNPLTANTGELFF
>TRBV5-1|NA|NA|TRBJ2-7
TGCGCCAGCAGTGTTGCATTAGGGTACGAGCAGTACTTC
CASSVALGYEQYF
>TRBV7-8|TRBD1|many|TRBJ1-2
TGTGCCAGCAGCTCCAGACAGGGGGCGTACCCTAACTATGGCTACACCTTC
CASSSRQGAYPNYGYTF
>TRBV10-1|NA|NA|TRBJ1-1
TGCGCCAGCAGTTTTGGGGGGCGAAATGAAGCTTTCTTT
CASSFGGRNEAFF
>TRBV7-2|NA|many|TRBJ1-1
TGTGCCAGCAGCTTAGATCTCACTTACAGCCTCACCGGAGCTTTCTTT
CASSLDLTYSLTGAFF
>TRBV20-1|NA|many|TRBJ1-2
TGCAGTGCTAGAGATCGGGAGCAAATCTATGGCTACACCTTC
CSARDREQIYGYTF
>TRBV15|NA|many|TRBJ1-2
TGTGCCACCAGCAGAGAGCCGCGGGGCTACTATGGCTACACCTTC
CATSREPRGYYGYTF
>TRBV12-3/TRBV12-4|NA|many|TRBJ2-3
TGTGCCAGCAGTTCGATACTAGGCGGCACGCAGTATTTT
CASSSILGGTQYF
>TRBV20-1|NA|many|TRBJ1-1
TGCAGTGCTAGAGGTAACACTGAAGCTTTCTTT
CSARGNTEAFF
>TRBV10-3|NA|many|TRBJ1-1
TGTGCCACGAGGGGGGAAGGAGGAGAAGCTTTCTTT
CATRGEGGEAFF
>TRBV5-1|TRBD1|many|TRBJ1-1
TGCGCCAGCAGCCCAGACGGTTCTAGGGACAGGGGGAGGCACACTGAAGCTTTCTTT
CASSPDGSRDRGRHTEAFF
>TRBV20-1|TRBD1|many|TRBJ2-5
TGCAGTGCTAGAGAGTTGGCAGGGGGCCATCTGGGGACCCAGTACTTC
CSARELAGGHLGTQYF
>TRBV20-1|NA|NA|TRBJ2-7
TGCAGTGCTAGAGATACGGCGGGGTCTGTCGAGCAGTACTTC
CSARDTAGSVEQYF
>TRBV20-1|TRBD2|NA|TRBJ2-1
TGCAGTGCACCGCGGGCGGGGGACTCCTACAATGAGCAGTTCTTC
CSAPRAGDSYNEQFF
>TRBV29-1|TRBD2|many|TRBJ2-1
TGCAGCGTTGAAGGGCTTGTTAGCGGGGGGTCCTACAATGAGCAGTTCTTC
CSVEGLVSGGSYNEQFF
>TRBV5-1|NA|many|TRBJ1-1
TGCGCCAGTACCGAGGGGAGGGTGGCGACCTGGAACACTGAAGCTTTCTTT
CASTEGRVATWNTEAFF
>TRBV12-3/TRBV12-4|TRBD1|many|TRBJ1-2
TGTGCCAGCAGACTAAACAGGGGGCTAGAATATGGCTACACCTTC
CASRLNRGLEYGYTF
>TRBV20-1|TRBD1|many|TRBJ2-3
TGCAGTGCGGAACAGGGGACCACAGATACGCAGTATTTT
CSAEQGTTDTQYF
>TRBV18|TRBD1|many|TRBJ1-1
TGTGCCAGCTCACCACTTAAAGGGACAGGGGCTCAGAACACTGAAGCTTTCTTT
CASSPLKGTGAQNTEAFF